The source of this TCR beta chain is a study of T-cell memory formation after mild COVID-19. Across the whole study: Largely donor-specific sequence clusters came from a couple of donors.

The 5'RACE method, run with constant-segment primers, produced TCR alpha and TCR beta cDNA libraries (carrying sample barcodes and UMIs). TCRdb redid the calling of the 5' RACE reads with MiXCR, one entry per CDR3 protein. The table shows 450,000 or so distinct CDR3 sequences, with about 23% occurring only once. CDR1 is SGHRS, CDR2 YFSETQ, per germline. V shed 2 bases, J shed 2 bases, and the junction held 5 bases outside the gene matches. The CDR3 runs to 15 residues. This receptor was identified in an adult woman who had mild COVID-19 (a few samples of this study predate the infection). Cell type and time point are not known. This chain connects TRBV5-1 to TRBJ2-3, with TRBD2 matching 7 bases. Source material: PBMCs or a T cell subset sorted from them (not recorded which). The CDR3 region has the DNA TGCGCCAGCAGCTTTGGAAGCGGGATCACAGATACGCAGTATTTT. Its translation: CASSFGSGITDTQYF.